This record covers a single T cell receptor (beta chain). Its antigen is as yet unknown. Approximately 93,000 TCR templates per sample were assayed. The method was immunoSEQ multiplex PCR; TCRdb's version includes in-frame clones alone and lacks a portion of them. The sample contains roughly 93,000 clones, roughly 94% of which appear only once. Germline V gene lookup returns CDR1 KGHSH and CDR2 LQKENI. Trimming cost V 3 bases and J 8 bases, with 26 bases left between them. CDR3 size: 18 residues. This specimen comes from a study of siplizumab effects on memory and regulatory T cells. Overall study results and limits: The authors mapped only a minor fraction of alloreactive clones to unstimulated subsets.

V is TRBV18 and J is TRBJ1-3; a possible D gene is TRBD1 (5 bases). This clonotype was obtained from a human donor in good health. Input material: non-Treg CD4+ T cells sorted from blood. The CDR3 nucleotides are TGTGCCAGCTCACCCGTCCTTCTTTCAAACCGACCGGGGGACACCATATATTTT. This encodes CASSPVLLSNRPGDTIYF.